This TCR beta chain was captured by sequencing in a study of T-cell memory formation after mild COVID-19. Notes on the study in general: Specificity for SARS-CoV-2 was not confirmed among the second-wave clones peaking on day 37.

TCR alpha and TCR beta cDNA libraries with sample barcodes and UMIs came from 5'RACE using constant-segment primers. TCRdb ran MiXCR on the 5' RACE reads and lists one entry per CDR3 protein. The table lists roughly 320,000 distinct CDR3 sequences, around 30% of them singletons. CDR3 size: 16 residues. Germline V CDR1 and CDR2: SGDLS, YYNGEE. Trimming cost V 5 bases and J 4 bases; bases outside gene matches: 15. This clonotype was detected a few times. The antigen remains undetermined. Sequenced input: PBMCs or a T cell subset sorted from them (not recorded which). J is TRBJ2-7 and V is TRBV9; 7 nucleotides align to TRBD2. This TCR came from an adult woman who had mild COVID-19 (a few samples of this study predate the infection). Cell type and time point are not known. The DNA of the CDR3 is TGTGCCAGCAGTCAAAGTGGGGAGGGGACGGGGTACGAGCAGTACTTC. It encodes CASSQSGEGTGYEQYF. The full variable domain, with the rest looked up from reference TRBV9 and TRBJ2-7, is DSGVTQTPKHLITATGQRVTLRCSPRSGDLSVYWYQQSLDQGLQFLIQYYNGEERAKGNILERFSAQQFPDLHSELNLSSLELGDSALYFCASSQSGEGTGYEQYFGPGTRLTVT.